A single sample gave rise to the 5 T cell receptor beta chains below, sequenced in a study of blood T cells in healthy people across ages. Primers used in a second PCR of about 6 to 11 cycles were a sample-barcoded 5' primer and a J-beta primer mix. From the 5' RACE reads, TCRdb called clonotypes with MiXCR, one entry per CDR3 protein. The sample carries roughly 800,000 distinct CDR3 sequences, more than 20% recorded once. These records were also assigned to another study, of T cells of mothers and their children.

The sequenced sample consisted of blood. The source is a boy aged 5-17 years in good health.

A few counts support this clonotype. The chain carries TRBV20-1 and TRBJ2-1; 13 bases map to TRBD2. This CDR3 is 15 amino acids long. J was trimmed by 5 bases and V by 6 bases; bases with no gene match: 7. The V gene's germline CDR1 is DFQATT and CDR2 SNEGSKA (reference sequence). CDR3 loop: CSATRGLAGHNEQFF. The CDR3 region has the DNA TGCAGTGCCACAAGGGGACTAGCGGGGCACAATGAGCAGTTCTTC.

This clonotype was detected a few times. The chain recombines TRBV11-1 with TRBJ2-5, with 8 bases identical to TRBD1. The J call could be wrong; TRBJ2-1 is a better fit for the DNA end. The CDR3 consists of 18 residues. Germline V CDR1 and CDR2: SGHAT, FQDESV (reference sequence). This chain's CDR3 is CARDGARGLTHPENEQFF. The CDR3 nucleotides read TGTGCCAGGGATGGGGCCAGGGGGCTAACCCACCCCGAGAATGAGCAGTTCTTC.

The chain's CDR3 is CASSQGSQSPIYEQYF. The DNA of the CDR3 is TGCGCCAGCAGCCAAGGTTCTCAAAGTCCCATCTACGAGCAGTACTTC. This chain uses TRBV4-3 with TRBJ2-5; D is unclear. The J call may be in error: the DNA end matches TRBJ2-7 better. This CDR3 region has 16 residues. Germline-derived CDR1 and CDR2 are LGHNA and YSLEER.

The chain uses TRBV5-1 and TRBJ1-1, with 8 bases matching TRBD1. After removal of 3 bases from V and 0 bases from J, the junction contained 4 bases not matched to a gene. The germline gives CDR1 SGHRS, CDR2 YFSETQ. This CDR3 is 15 amino acids long. CDR3 protein: CASSSGTGMNTEAFF. CDR3 bases: TGCGCCAGCAGCTCAGGGACAGGCATGAACACTGAAGCTTTCTTT.

This clonotype occurred a few times. V gene TRBV28 combines with J gene TRBJ1-5; 8 nucleotides align to TRBD1. V shed 5 bases and J 7 bases; nucleotides not matched to a gene: 10. From germline, CDR1 is MDHEN and CDR2 SYDVKM. The CDR3 loop spans 15 amino acids. The chain's CDR3 is CASSLTGQGGQPQHF. Here the CDR3 DNA reads TGTGCCAGCAGTCTCACAGGACAGGGAGGCCAGCCCCAGCATTTT.